The source of this T cell receptor (beta chain) is a study of blood T cell repertoires in COVID-19. Study summary: Researchers got acute and convalescent COVID-19 samples from the United States, Italy and Spain. T cells, B-cell-depleted T cells, or PBMCs provided the cDNA or gDNA that served as material.

Germline V CDR1 and CDR2: SGHNT, YYREEE (reference sequence). The CDR3 runs to 15 residues. The V end lost 4 bases, the J end lost 6 bases, and 14 bases lay between the germline ends. Source study methods: Amplification of reference gene primers provided the estimated nucleated cell counts. Produced via immunoSEQ multiplex PCR; TCRdb's table is partial and in-frame only. V and J calls and clone size are copied from that table; D and trimming were computed from the DNA. This table holds approximately 190,000 clones, around 80% found once. J is TRBJ1-6 and V is TRBV5-4; D gene ambiguous. The source is a man under 40 with active or convalescent COVID-19. Material for sequencing was peripheral blood. DNA of the CDR3: TGTGCCAGCAGCCAAGATAGTGGTCCTAATTCACCCCTCCACTTT. Translating gives CASSQDSGPNSPLHF.